The clone carrying this T cell receptor beta chain has only a few counts. Its matching antigen is unknown. Each CDR3 protein gets one entry after TCRdb re-called the 5' RACE reads with MiXCR. This sample has about 81,000 distinct CDR3 sequences; around 25% occur once, and the top ten carry approximately 45%. The sample originates from a study of T-cell memory formation after mild COVID-19. Points from the study as a whole: Memory sampled before infection contained some responding clones, suggesting cross-reactive memory joined.

This TCR derives from a man between 18 and 29 years old who had mild COVID-19 (a few samples of this study predate the infection). Cell type and time point are not known. Sequenced: PBMCs or a T cell subset sorted from them (not recorded which).

CDR3 region: CASSIRDPGLDSPLHF. The DNA for the CDR3 is TGTGCCAGCAGCATACGGGACCCGGGATTGGATTCACCCCTCCACTTT. This sequence joins TRBV7-9 and TRBJ1-6, with D maybe TRBD1 (5 bases). CDR1 and CDR2 (germline): SEHNR, FQNEAQ (reference sequence). Trimming stripped 5 bases from V and 8 bases from J, with 19 bases between. The CDR3 totals 16 residues.